The 5 T cell receptor beta chains below were found in one sample sequenced in a study of T cells after yellow fever vaccination. In TCRdb, the 5' RACE reads were re-called with MiXCR into one record per CDR3 protein. The sample includes hundreds of thousands of distinct CDR3 sequences, 7.5% to 9% of them seen just once. Material: PBMCs, obtained on the day of the first yellow fever vaccination. All receptors come from a man aged 18 to 35 who received the YFV17D yellow fever vaccine.

This clonotype was seen at least ten times. CDR3 in amino acids: CASSPGSGTVGNNEQFF. CDR3 DNA: TGTGCCAGCAGCCCTGGATCCGGGACGGTCGGGAACAATGAGCAGTTCTTC. The V gene is TRBV12-3 or TRBV12-4, the J gene TRBJ2-1; D possibly matches TRBD1 or TRBD2 (5 bases each). This CDR3 comprises 17 residues. V lost 6 bases and J 5 bases, leaving 23 bases between the germline ends.

This clonotype was seen more than once but under ten times. The chain combines TRBV7-2 with TRBJ1-2; D remains unclear. Germline CDR1 and CDR2: SGHTA and FQGNSA. This CDR3 contains 11 residues. The V end was cut by 4 bases, the J end by 4 bases, with 4 bases between. The DNA for the CDR3 is TGTGCCAGCAGCTCCCCCTATGGCTACACCTTC. Translating it yields CASSSPYGYTF.

This clonotype turned up a few times. The rearrangement links TRBV5-4 to TRBJ2-4; possibly TRBD1 or TRBD2 for D (7 bases each). The CDR3 has 18 amino acids. Germline V gene data show CDR1 as SGHNT and CDR2 as YYREEE (reference sequence). V gave up 0 bases and J gave up 1 base, with 17 bases separating them. The chain's CDR3 is CASSLANFRGGAKNIQYF. CDR3 coding DNA: TGTGCCAGCAGCTTGGCAAATTTCAGGGGGGGGGCCAAAAACATTCAGTACTTC.

Regarding this clonotype: This may arise from a read error, as a much more abundant clone is one base away. CDR3 coding DNA: TGTACCAGCAGTTTTACTCGGGGGGGCCGGGGGACCCAGTACTTC. Amino acids: CTSSFTRGGRGTQYF. This rearrangement joins TRBV12-3 or TRBV12-4 to TRBJ2-5; 8 bases fit TRBD2. CDR3 size: 15 residues.

This clonotype was seen many times. This chain links TRBV10-3 with TRBJ1-2; 7 bases match TRBD1. Germline V CDR1 and CDR2: ENHRY, SYGVKD. V dropped 3 bases and J dropped 0; count of bases not matched to a gene: 7. The CDR3 totals 16 residues. In DNA form, the CDR3 reads TGTGCCATCAGTGACCCGGGACAGTCAGCTAACTATGGCTACACCTTC. It is translated as CAISDPGQSANYGYTF.